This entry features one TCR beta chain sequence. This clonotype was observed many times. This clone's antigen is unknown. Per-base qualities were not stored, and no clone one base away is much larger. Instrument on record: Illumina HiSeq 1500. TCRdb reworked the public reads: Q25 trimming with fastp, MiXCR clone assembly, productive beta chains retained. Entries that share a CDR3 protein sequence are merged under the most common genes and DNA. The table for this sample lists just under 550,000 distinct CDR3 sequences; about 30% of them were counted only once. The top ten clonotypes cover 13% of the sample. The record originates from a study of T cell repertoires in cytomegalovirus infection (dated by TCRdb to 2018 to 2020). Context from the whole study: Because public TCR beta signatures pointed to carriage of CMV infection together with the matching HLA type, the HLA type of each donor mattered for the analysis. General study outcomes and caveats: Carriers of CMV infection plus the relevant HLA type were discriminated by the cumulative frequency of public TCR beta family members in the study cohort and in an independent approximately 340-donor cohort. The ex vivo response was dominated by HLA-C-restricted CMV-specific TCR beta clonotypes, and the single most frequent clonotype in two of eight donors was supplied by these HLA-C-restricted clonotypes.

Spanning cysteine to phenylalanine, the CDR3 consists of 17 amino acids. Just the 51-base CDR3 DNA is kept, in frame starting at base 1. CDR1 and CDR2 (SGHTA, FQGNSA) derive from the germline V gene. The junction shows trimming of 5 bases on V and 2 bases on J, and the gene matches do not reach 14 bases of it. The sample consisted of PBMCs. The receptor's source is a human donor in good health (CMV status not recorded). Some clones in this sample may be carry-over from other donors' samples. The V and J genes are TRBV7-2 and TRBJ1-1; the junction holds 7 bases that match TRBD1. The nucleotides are TGTGCCAGCAGCCGATTTCTTCGGGACAGATTTAACACTGAAGCTTTCTTT. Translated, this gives CASSRFLRDRFNTEAFF. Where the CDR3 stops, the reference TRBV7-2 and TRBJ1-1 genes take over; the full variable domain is GAGVSQSPSNKVTEKGKDVELRCDPISGHTALYWYRQSLGQGLEFLIYFQGNSAPDKSGLPSDRFSAERTGGSVSTLTIQRTQQEDSAVYLCASSRFLRDRFNTEAFFGQGTRLTVV.